Listed here are 14 T cell receptor beta chains from one sample, sequenced in a study of OX40 agonist ivuxolimab in advanced cancers. Assay: immunoSEQ multiplex PCR; the TCRdb copy retains only in-frame clones and omits some. Among about 62,000 clones listed, about 79% were seen once. Specimen: CD4+ or CD8+ T cells sorted from blood, collected in a trial of the OX40 agonist ivuxolimab. All receptors come from an adult with an advanced solid tumor such as melanoma, head and neck, liver or kidney cancer.

J is TRBJ2-3 and V is TRBV6-1; D is ambiguous. Trimming left V 1 base short and J 4 bases short, with 21 bases between. CDR1 and CDR2 (germline): MNHNS, SASEGT. CDR3 length: 18 residues. The CDR3 DNA reads as TGTGCCAGCAGTGAAGTTCGTGTAGCCACGTTGCGGTCAGATACGCAGTATTTT. Residues: CASSEVRVATLRSDTQYF.

This chain connects TRBV21-1 to TRBJ2-2. TRBV21-1 is listed as a pseudogene. CDR3 length: 13 residues. The CDR3 loop is CASSTHGTGELFF. CDR3 nucleotides: TGTGCCAGCAGCACCCATGGCACCGGGGAGCTGTTTTTT.

The chain uses TRBV15 and TRBJ1-2, with 10 bases fitting TRBD1. Germline V gives CDR1 LNHNV, CDR2 YYDKDF (reference sequence). The CDR3 has 18 amino acids. After removal of 3 bases from V and 6 bases from J, the junction contained 16 bases not matched to a gene. The CDR3 nucleotides are TGTGCCACCAGCAGCGTAAGACAGGGGGCGCTTGATGGTCATGGCTACACCTTC. It yields the protein CATSSVRQGALDGHGYTF. The variable domain in full, completed from reference TRBV15 and TRBJ1-2, reads DAMVIQNPRYQVTQFGKPVTLSCSQTLNHNVMYWYQQKSSQAPKLLFHYYDKDFNNEADTPDNFQSRRPNTSFCFLDIRSPGLGDTAMYLCATSSVRQGALDGHGYTFGSGTRLTVV.

The gene calls are TRBV28 and TRBJ1-5, with 9 nucleotides matching TRBD1. The CDR3 extends over 15 amino acids. V lost 6 bases and J lost 6; bases outside the gene matches: 9. In germline, CDR1 is MDHEN, CDR2 SYDVKM. CDR3 bases: TGTGCCAGCAGCCCCCCCGTGGGACAGGGTCAGCCCCAGCATTTT. Its protein product is CASSPPVGQGQPQHF.

Ten or more counts support this clone. V usage is TRBV18 and J usage is TRBJ1-1; D not certain. The CDR3 has 13 amino acids. Deletions cut 6 bases from V and 0 bases from J, with 8 bases between. Per germline, CDR1 KGHSH and CDR2 LQKENI. In nucleotides, the CDR3 is TGTGCCAGCTCCCAAACAGTGAACACTGAAGCTTTCTTT. Encoded protein: CASSQTVNTEAFF.

The V and J genes are TRBV7-2 and TRBJ1-2, with TRBD1 matching 12 bases. This CDR3 spans 15 amino acids. Germline-derived CDR1 and CDR2 are SGHTA and FQGNSA. J gave up 8 bases and V 4 bases, and 8 bases lay outside the gene matches. In DNA, the CDR3 is TGTGCCAGCAGCTCCCACGGGACAGGGGGCGAGGGCTACACCTTC. It encodes CASSSHGTGGEGYTF.

A remark on this clone: The junction does not match germline at one end; this may be a read error. Other DNA sequences in this specimen translate into the identical CDR3. The V and J genes are TRBV4-1 and TRBJ2-7; TRBD2 matches at 14 bases. Germline lookup yields CDR1 MGHRA and CDR2 YSYEKL. This CDR3 spans 19 amino acids. The CDR3 coding sequence is TGCGCCAGCAGCCTTTTACAAGGACTAGCGGGGGGCGCCATCCACGAGCAGTACTTT. Translated: CASSLLQGLAGGAIHEQYF.

The CDR3 is CASSYTKFRETQYF. DNA of the CDR3: TGTGCCAGCAGTTATACTAAATTTCGAGAGACCCAGTACTTC. The rearrangement uses TRBV6-6 and TRBJ2-5, with D hard to call. Between the trimmed V and J ends, which lost 3 bases and 4 bases, there was a span of 12 bases. The CDR3 consists of 14 residues. Germline CDR1 and CDR2: MNHNY and SVGAGI (reference sequence).

V is TRBV2 and J is TRBJ2-3; D possibly uses TRBD1 or TRBD2 (7 bases each). The V and J ends lost 6 bases and 0 bases respectively, with 16 bases between them. Germline loops: CDR1 SNHLY, CDR2 FYNNEI. The CDR3 is 16 amino acids. In DNA form, the CDR3 reads TGTGCCAGCAGCAAACAGGGGAGGGGTAGCACAGATACGCAGTATTTT. The encoded protein is CASSKQGRGSTDTQYF.

This clone was counted between two and nine times. This chain joins TRBV5-3 and TRBJ2-7; 10 nucleotides align to TRBD1. TRBV5-3 is treated as an ORF (open reading frame) with a function not yet certain. The CDR3 length is 16 residues. V trimming: 4 bases; J trimming: 4 bases; junction bases outside the gene matches: 11. The CDR3: CARSPSRDRGRYEQYF. For the CDR3, the DNA is TGTGCCAGAAGCCCAAGCCGGGACAGGGGCCGATACGAGCAGTACTTC.

The chain combines TRBV2 with TRBJ2-3, with a weak D call TRBD1 (6 bases). This CDR3 region has 14 residues. The V end lost 2 bases, the J end lost 3 bases, and 9 bases lay between the germline ends. Germline loops: CDR1 SNHLY, CDR2 FYNNEI. CDR3 loop: CASSETRGTDTQYF. CDR3 in DNA: TGTGCCAGCAGTGAAACGAGGGGGACAGATACGCAGTATTTT.

The V gene is TRBV7-3, the J gene TRBJ2-3, with 7 bases aligning to TRBD2. This CDR3 region has 18 residues. Germline V gene data show CDR1 as SGHTA and CDR2 as FQGTGA. The J segment lost 5 bases and the V segment lost 4 bases, leaving 18 bases of the junction unmatched. The CDR3 DNA follows: TGTGCCAGCAGCTCAAACCCCACACTGGGAGGGACGGGAGATACGCAGTATTTT. Protein: CASSSNPTLGGTGDTQYF.

The chain has TRBV28 and TRBJ1-2, with a possible D match to TRBD1 (5 bases). Trimming pared 6 bases from V and 2 bases from J, leaving 16 bases between. The length of the CDR3 is 15 residues. Germline V gene lookup returns CDR1 MDHEN and CDR2 SYDVKM. CDR3 amino acids: CASRPGGGTNYGYTF. The CDR3 DNA reads as TGTGCCAGCAGGCCAGGTGGGGGGACCAACTATGGCTACACCTTC.

The V gene is TRBV5-1, the J gene TRBJ2-1, with D tentatively TRBD1 or TRBD2 (5 bases each). The CDR3 extends over 15 amino acids. V lost 6 bases to trimming and J lost 0 bases, with 13 bases between them. Germline V gene sequence: CDR1 SGHRS, CDR2 YFSETQ. CDR3 loop: CASTPAGTSYNEQFF. The CDR3 DNA is TGCGCCAGCACCCCGGCTGGGACCTCCTACAATGAGCAGTTCTTC.